The sequence of this T cell receptor beta chain was determined in a study of blood T cell repertoires in COVID-19. Whole-study context: Sites in the United States, Italy and Spain provided acute and convalescent COVID-19 samples.

Germline V lookup: CDR1 MNHEY, CDR2 SVGAGI. The CDR3 totals 13 residues. V dropped 8 bases and J dropped 2 bases, with 10 bases sitting between them. Some clones are missing from TCRdb's copy, which holds only in-frame ones; the method was immunoSEQ multiplex PCR. The sample yields around 70,000 clones, under 85% seen once. Sequenced sample: peripheral blood. The TCR was taken from a man in his 70s with acute or convalescent COVID-19. The chain uses TRBV6-5 and TRBJ1-3; no clear D gene. The CDR3 is CASSRETGNTIYF. The CDR3 DNA is TGTGCCAGCTCCCGGGAGACTGGAAACACCATATATTTT.